The rows below give T cell receptor beta chains drawn from one sample of a study of chemoradiotherapy in HPV16-positive cancers. The data were produced by immunoSEQ multiplex PCR, yet TCRdb's version contains in-frame clones alone and is incomplete. This sample has some 28,000 clones, with approximately 80% found just once. This sample comprised blood, obtained from a patient who underwent chemoradiotherapy. Receptors originate from a human donor with HPV-associated anogenital cancer. Each CDR3 is given with its conserved first and last residue. Fields, in order: V gene, J gene, D gene, clone size, CDR3 protein, CDR3 DNA. D genes are given only for firm matches. The size entry is marked missing in some rows and otherwise reads once, few, many or a size class.

TRBV5-1	TRBJ1-3	-	-	CASTGQVGGNTIYF	TGCGCCAGCACTGGACAAGTCGGTGGAAACACCATATATTTT
TRBV5-1	TRBJ2-3	-	-	CASSLSGADTDTQYF	TGCGCCAGCAGCTTGTCGGGGGCCGACACAGATACGCAGTATTTT
TRBV21-1	TRBJ2-3	-	-	CASSKAGLAGGTDTQYF	TGTGCCAGCAGCAAAGCAGGACTAGCGGGGGGCACAGATACGCAGTATTTT
TRBV5-1	TRBJ1-1	TRBD1	once	CASSFDRETEAFF	TGCGCCAGCAGCTTCGACAGGGAAACTGAAGCTTTCTTT
TRBV2	TRBJ2-5	-	-	CASSEGGRVLQTQYF	TGTGCCAGCAGTGAGGGGGGTCGGGTTTTGCAGACCCAGTACTTC
TRBV10-2	TRBJ1-4	-	-	CASSLTAATNEKLFF	TGCGCCAGCAGTCTCACAGCGGCAACTAATGAAAAACTGTTTTTT
TRBV10-3	TRBJ1-6	-	-	CAISEGDRNSPLHF	TGTGCCATCAGTGAGGGAGACAGAAATTCACCCCTCCACTTT
TRBV6-1	TRBJ1-5	TRBD1	once	CASSDERGGVGNQPQHF	TGTGCCAGCAGTGACGAGAGAGGGGGCGTGGGCAATCAGCCCCAGCATTTT
TRBV14	TRBJ2-5	-	-	CASSHRAVALETQYF	TGTGCCAGCAGCCACCGCGCGGTAGCTTTAGAGACCCAGTACTTC
TRBV12-5	TRBJ1-3	-	-	CASGFGGSGNTIYF	TGTGCTAGTGGTTTCGGAGGTTCTGGAAACACCATATATTTT
TRBV5-1	TRBJ2-2	-	-	CASSLPQITGELFF	TGCGCCAGCAGCTTACCCCAGATCACCGGGGAGCTGTTTTTT
TRBV7-9	TRBJ2-5	-	-	CASSLLASGETQYF	TGTGCCAGCAGCTTACTAGCGAGTGGAGAGACCCAGTACTTC
TRBV27	TRBJ2-5	TRBD2	-	CASSPDRLAGGSNQETQYF	TGTGCCAGCAGCCCAGATAGACTAGCGGGGGGAAGTAACCAAGAGACCCAGTACTTC
TRBV4-2	TRBJ1-1	-	-	CASSRGTENTEAFF	TGTGCCAGCAGCCGGGGGACCGAGAACACTGAAGCTTTCTTT
TRBV27	TRBJ1-3	TRBD1	-	CASSLTRDSSGNTIYF	TGTGCCAGCAGTTTAACCCGGGACAGCTCTGGAAACACCATATATTTT
TRBV19	TRBJ2-1	-	-	CASSTGGYFPEQFF	TGTGCCAGTAGCACAGGTGGCTATTTTCCTGAGCAGTTCTTC
TRBV27	TRBJ2-3	-	-	CASNTYLGVTADTQYF	TGTGCCAGCAATACATACTTGGGGGTTACGGCAGATACGCAGTATTTT